This paragraph reports one TCR beta chain. Its antigen is currently unknown. This sample is drawn from a study of T cell responses to AZD1222 COVID-19 vaccine. Produced via immunoSEQ multiplex PCR; TCRdb's table is partial and in-frame only. The sample table sets out over 120,000 clones. The CDR3 is 16 residues long. The germline V gene encodes CDR1 MDHEN and CDR2 SYDVKM. V shed 5 bases and J 0 bases; nucleotides not matched to a gene: 4. General study points: Sampled repertoires all dated from after the peak T cell response. Females outnumbered males among donors, who were mostly white British; clonal diversity was possibly underestimated. Nearly half of spike-specific TCRs reportedly target variant regions that are unmutated in the B.1.351 and B.1.1.7 variants. The study identified only five or six AZD1222 recipients as seropositive at baseline.

The chain has TRBV28 and TRBJ1-6, with TRBD1 identical over 7 bases. Sequencing was done on a sample of peripheral blood. This clonotype was obtained from an adult in good health. CDR3 sequence (DNA): TGTGCCAGCAGTCCCTACAGGGGCTCCTATAATTCACCCCTCCACTTT. Translation: CASSPYRGSYNSPLHF.